What follows describes a single T cell receptor (beta chain). These data come from a study of blood T cell repertoires in COVID-19. For the study at large: Samples representing acute and convalescent COVID-19 were sourced from the United States, Italy and Spain. In each case, the material was cDNA or gDNA derived from T cells, B-cell-depleted T cells, or PBMCs.

Generated by immunoSEQ multiplex PCR, the TCRdb table keeps only in-frame clones and is missing some. The repertoire consists of 250,000 to 300,000 clones, with approximately 85% occurring once and the leading ten covering around 2%. Which cohort a participant joined came from the clinical history participants gave. Recovery among Cohort 3 donors was established by two negative PCRs, clearance, or symptom resolution. The V and J ends lost 4 bases and 6 bases respectively, with 22 bases between them. The CDR3 totals 16 residues. Germline loops: CDR1 MDHEN, CDR2 SYDVKM. The chain has TRBV28 and TRBJ2-7; the D gene is possibly TRBD2 (5 bases). The source is a woman in her 50s who had recovered from COVID-19. Sample: PBMCs or T cells enriched from blood (not recorded which). The CDR3 nucleotides are TGTGCCAGCAGTTCCCTGGGGTGGGCGGGTAGTTTCGAGCAGTACTTC. Translated: CASSSLGWAGSFEQYF.